These 27 T cell receptor beta chains came from one sample sequenced in a study of PD-L1 blockade in urothelial cancer. Time point given: pretreatment peripheral blood. Profiled with immunoSEQ multiplex PCR; TCRdb holds only in-frame clones, not every one. The sample records approximately 50,000 clones, around 80% being singletons. This specimen consisted of PBMCs, obtained around atezolizumab (anti-PD-L1) treatment. All receptors come from a man aged 65 to 79 with urothelial cancer.

As for this clone: Other DNA sequences in the sample encode the same CDR3. The chain carries TRBV30 and TRBJ1-1; D is possibly TRBD1 (5 bases). The V gene's germline CDR1 is GTSNPN and CDR2 SVGIG (reference sequence). The CDR3 extends over 12 amino acids. Trimming removed 2 bases from V and 4 bases from J, with 8 bases in between. This CDR3 reads CAWSSGGTEAFF. In DNA, the CDR3 is TGTGCCTGGAGTTCCGGGGGCACTGAAGCTTTCTTT.

A single count supports this clone. V usage is TRBV19 and J usage is TRBJ2-3, with 10 bases that match TRBD2. Per the germline V gene, CDR1 is LNHDA and CDR2 is SQIVND (reference sequence). J lost 2 bases, V lost 3 bases, and 5 bases had no gene match. This CDR3 spans 16 amino acids. The CDR3 DNA reads TGTGCCAGTAGTATGGCAGCGGGGGGGCTCACAGATACGCAGTATTTT. The encoded protein is CASSMAAGGLTDTQYF. The whole variable domain, remainder taken from reference TRBV19 and TRBJ2-3, is DGGITQSPKYLFRKEGQNVTLSCEQNLNHDAMYWYRQDPGQGLRLIYYSQIVNDFQKGDIAEGYSVSREKKESFPLTVTSAQKNPTAFYLCASSMAAGGLTDTQYFGPGTRLTVL.

This chain joins TRBV28 and TRBJ1-5; no clear D gene. Germline V CDR1 and CDR2: MDHEN, SYDVKM. CDR3 size: 12 residues. Trimming cost V 4 bases and J 7 bases, with 8 bases left between them. The CDR3 spells CASSSQYQPQHF. The CDR3 bases are TGTGCCAGCAGTTCGCAGTACCAGCCCCAGCATTTT.

V is TRBV7-9 and J is TRBJ1-2; D is uncertain. CDR3 size: 13 residues. Germline CDR1 SEHNR, CDR2 FQNEAQ (reference sequence). With 1 base removed from V and 8 bases from J, the gap between germline ends came to 11 bases. CDR3 region: CASSLVPRSGYTF. In nucleotides, the CDR3 is TGTGCCAGCAGCTTAGTGCCTAGGAGCGGCTACACCTTC.

The CDR3 DNA reads TGTGCCAGCAGTTTCAGGACAGGGTTCTCCGGCTACACCTTC. It translates to CASSFRTGFSGYTF. The J gene is TRBJ1-2, the V gene TRBV28, with TRBD1 matching over 8 bases. Trimming took 3 bases from V and 8 from J; bases not matched to a gene: 8. Germline V gene data show CDR1 as MDHEN and CDR2 as SYDVKM. CDR3 length equals 14 residues.

The gene calls are TRBV7-9 and TRBJ2-7, with D unclear. The CDR3 extends over 12 amino acids. The V gene lost 4 bases and the J gene lost 3 bases, with 7 bases spanning the gap. Germline-derived CDR1 and CDR2 are SEHNR and FQNEAQ (reference sequence). This CDR3 is CASSSSGYEQYF. The CDR3 DNA reads as TGTGCCAGCAGCTCCAGTGGCTACGAGCAGTACTTC.

The chain combines TRBV5-1 with TRBJ2-1, with 7 bases aligning to TRBD1. The CDR3 has 16 amino acids. The V segment lost 2 bases and the J segment 7 bases; nucleotides outside the gene matches: 12. CDR1 is SGHRS, CDR2 YFSETQ, per germline. CDR3 region: CASSFRQGSSVNEQFF. CDR3 DNA: TGCGCCAGCAGCTTTCGACAGGGCTCATCGGTTAATGAGCAGTTCTTC.

The rearrangement joins TRBV2 to TRBJ1-5, with 7 bases lining up with TRBD1. V gave up 8 bases and J gave up 5 bases; unmatched junction bases: 6. CDR1 SNHLY and CDR2 FYNNEI come from the germline V gene. The CDR3 loop spans 13 amino acids. CDR3 bases: TGTGCCAGCGGGACAGAAAGGGATCAGCCCCAGCATTTT. This sequence encodes CASGTERDQPQHF.

This rearrangement joins TRBV5-8 to TRBJ2-7; D gene uncertain. The germline V gene encodes CDR1 SGHTS and CDR2 YDEGEE. The CDR3 loop spans 13 amino acids. Trimming took 4 bases from V and 4 from J, leaving 12 bases between them. CDR3 residues: CASSRVVGYEQYF. The CDR3 bases are TGTGCCAGCAGCCGGGTCGTTGGGTACGAGCAGTACTTC.

The chain recombines TRBV19 with TRBJ1-5, with 9 positions matching TRBD1. Trimming at V came to 3 bases and at J to 0 bases, leaving 3 bases not matched to a gene. The CDR3 is made up of 16 amino acids. The germline gives CDR1 LNHDA, CDR2 SQIVND (reference sequence). The DNA of the CDR3 is TGTGCCAGTAGTATCGGACAGGGGTTTAGCAATCAGCCCCAGCATTTT. It codes for CASSIGQGFSNQPQHF.

The chain employs TRBV5-1 and TRBJ2-2; D not resolved. The CDR3 consists of 14 residues. Germline V gene data show CDR1 as SGHRS and CDR2 as YFSETQ. V lost 1 base and J lost 4, with 8 bases in between. The CDR3 nucleotides read TGCGCCAGCAGCTTGAGTGGCAGCACCGGGGAGCTGTTTTTT. Its translation: CASSLSGSTGELFF. Filled out from reference TRBV5-1 and TRBJ2-2, the complete variable domain reads KAGVTQTPRYLIKTRGQQVTLSCSPISGHRSVSWYQQTPGQGLQFLFEYFSETQRNKGNFPGRFSGRQFSNSRSEMNVSTLELGDSALYLCASSLSGSTGELFFGEGSRLTVL.

This clone was picked up one time. Here the CDR3 reads CASTRTGGAAEAFF. The CDR3 DNA follows: TGTGCCAGCACTCGGACAGGGGGGGCAGCTGAAGCTTTCTTT. The chain carries TRBV27 and TRBJ1-1; 10 nucleotides line up with TRBD1. This CDR3 has 14 residues. The V gene end was trimmed by 7 bases and the J gene end by 6 bases; junction bases not matched to a gene: 8. CDR1 is MNHEY and CDR2 is SMNVEV in the germline V gene (reference sequence).

V usage is TRBV5-1 and J usage is TRBJ1-5, with 8 nucleotides matching TRBD1. There are 15 residues in the CDR3. Germline V gene sequence: CDR1 SGHRS, CDR2 YFSETQ. Trimming took 0 bases from V and 7 from J; bases not matched to a gene: 6. In DNA, the CDR3 is TGCGCCAGCAGCTTGGCTACAGGGGGAGGCCAGCCCCAGCATTTT. This codes for CASSLATGGGQPQHF.

The rearrangement joins TRBV28 to TRBJ2-3; D is ambiguous. The germline CDR1 and CDR2 sequences are MDHEN and SYDVKM. The CDR3 is 15 residues long. V shed 2 bases and J shed 0 bases, with 9 bases lying between them. The CDR3 DNA is TGTGCCAGCAGTTTACCCCGGTCTAGCACAGATACGCAGTATTTT. Encoded protein: CASSLPRSSTDTQYF. Variable domain in full (rest from reference TRBV28 and TRBJ2-3): DVKVTQSSRYLVKRTGEKVFLECVQDMDHENMFWYRQDPGLGLRLIYFSYDVKMKEKGDIPEGYSVSREKKERFSLILESASTNQTSMYLCASSLPRSSTDTQYFGPGTRLTVL.

The rearrangement uses TRBV19 and TRBJ1-3; no clear D gene. The CDR3 length is 13 residues. V was trimmed by 10 bases and J by 1 base, leaving 11 bases between them. Germline V CDR1 and CDR2: LNHDA, SQIVND (reference sequence). In DNA form, the CDR3 reads TGTGCCACCACGGGGAGGTCTGGAAACACCATATATTTT. Amino acid sequence: CATTGRSGNTIYF.

This clone came up a few times. V is TRBV13 and J is TRBJ1-2; tentatively, D is TRBD1 (5 bases). The CDR3 loop spans 14 amino acids. Germline V lookup: CDR1 PRHDT, CDR2 FYEKMQ (reference sequence). V shed 4 bases and J shed 7 bases, with 16 bases lying between them. As DNA, the CDR3 is TGTGCCAGCAGCTACGGAAGGGGCGACTCTGGCTACACCTTC. The encoded protein is CASSYGRGDSGYTF.

V and J are TRBV9 and TRBJ2-5; D is perhaps TRBD2 (5 bases). CDR1 is SGDLS and CDR2 is YYNGEE in the germline V gene. Trimming pared 4 bases from V and 0 bases from J, leaving 13 bases between. The CDR3 runs to 15 residues. CDR3 nucleotide sequence: TGTGCCAGCAGCCTCCCCCTAGCAAACCAAGAGACCCAGTACTTC. It encodes CASSLPLANQETQYF.

The chain uses TRBV7-9 and TRBJ2-1; D call uncertain. Trimming removed 1 base at V and 0 bases at J, with 4 bases between. CDR1 and CDR2 from the germline V gene are SEHNR and FQNEAQ (reference sequence). The CDR3 totals 14 residues. CDR3: CASSLDSSYNEQFF. CDR3 sequence (DNA): TGTGCCAGCAGCTTAGATAGCTCCTACAATGAGCAGTTCTTC.

This chain uses TRBV5-4 with TRBJ2-1, with 10 bases identical to TRBD2. Germline CDR1 SGHNT, CDR2 YYREEE (reference sequence). The CDR3 has 15 residues. V dropped 1 base and J dropped 8; count of bases not matched to a gene: 6. CDR3 nucleotide sequence: TGTGCCAGCAGCTTGTCTAGCGGGGGTATACATGAGCAGTTCTTC. Protein product: CASSLSSGGIHEQFF.

This rearrangement joins TRBV28 to TRBJ2-5, with 10 positions matching TRBD2. Germline V gene data show CDR1 as MDHEN and CDR2 as SYDVKM. The CDR3 extends over 15 amino acids. V was clipped by 4 bases and J by 1 base; unmatched bases: 3. The CDR3: CASSSSGSVQETQYF. The CDR3 coding sequence is TGTGCCAGCAGTTCTAGCGGGAGCGTCCAAGAGACCCAGTACTTC.

The rearrangement links TRBV5-1 to TRBJ1-1; possibly TRBD1 for D (5 bases). The ends were cut back, 2 bases at V and 6 bases at J, with 20 bases in the middle. The length of the CDR3 is 16 residues. Germline CDR1 reads SGHRS; CDR2 reads YFSETQ. CDR3 sequence reads: CASSFSAAGVRAEAFF. Here the CDR3 DNA reads TGCGCCAGCAGCTTTAGTGCGGCGGGGGTTAGGGCTGAAGCTTTCTTT.

This chain joins TRBV29-1 and TRBJ1-1; 10 nucleotides match TRBD1. The CDR3 spans 14 residues. Per germline, CDR1 SQVTM and CDR2 ANQGSEA. With V trimmed by 6 bases and J by 4 bases, 8 bases remained unmatched. The chain's CDR3 is CSVAGQGRPTEAFF. CDR3 coding DNA: TGCAGCGTCGCGGGACAGGGGCGCCCCACTGAAGCTTTCTTT.

A single count supports this clone. This sequence joins TRBV7-7 and TRBJ2-2, with D maybe TRBD2 (5 bases). V lost 1 base to trimming and J lost 2 bases, with 17 bases between them. Germline loops: CDR1 SSHAT, CDR2 FNYEAQ (reference sequence). The CDR3 covers 18 residues. CDR3 residues: CASSLDPLAWGNTGELFF. For the CDR3, the DNA is TGTGCCAGCAGCTTAGACCCCCTAGCCTGGGGAAACACCGGGGAGCTGTTTTTT.

This clone appeared a single time. The J gene is TRBJ2-1, the V gene TRBV5-1, with D possibly TRBD1 on 7 matching bases. The V and J ends lost 6 bases and 9 bases respectively, with 22 bases between them. Per the germline V gene, CDR1 is SGHRS and CDR2 is YFSETQ. The CDR3 spans 15 residues. The chain's CDR3 is CASTLPGGRVGEQFF. The CDR3 bases are TGCGCCAGCACCCTGCCAGGGGGGCGGGTTGGTGAGCAGTTCTTC.

CDR3 DNA: TGTGCCAGCTCACCAGAACTCACGAACACTGAAGCTTTCTTT. Protein: CASSPELTNTEAFF. V and J are TRBV18 and TRBJ1-1, with unresolved D. This CDR3 region has 14 residues. Germline CDR1 and CDR2: KGHSH and LQKENI. With 2 bases removed from V and 1 base from J, the gap between germline ends came to 8 bases.

The gene calls are TRBV5-1 and TRBJ1-2; 10 bases are a match to TRBD1. The CDR3 has 16 residues. Trimming took 3 bases from V and 8 from J; bases not matched to a gene: 13. From germline, CDR1 is SGHRS and CDR2 YFSETQ. The CDR3 bases are TGCGCCAGCAGCTCCGGGGCGACAGGGGGCGCAGGGGGCTACACCTTC. Translating it yields CASSSGATGGAGGYTF.

This sequence joins TRBV29-1 and TRBJ2-7, with 8 bases aligning to TRBD1. Trimming cost V 7 bases and J 2 bases; bases outside gene matches: 10. CDR1 is SQVTM, CDR2 ANQGSEA, per germline. CDR3 length: 14 residues. This CDR3 reads CSAQDRADTYEQYF. CDR3 in DNA: TGCAGCGCCCAGGACAGGGCTGACACCTACGAGCAGTACTTC.